This TCR beta chain was observed in a study of T cell changes during pregnancy in multiple sclerosis. This CDR3 is built from 15 residues. CDR1 is MDHEN and CDR2 is SYDVKM in the germline V gene. Trimming left V 6 bases short and J 2 bases short, with 17 bases between. Libraries were prepared by immunoSEQ multiplex PCR; TCRdb keeps only in-frame clonotypes and omits some of them. The table has about 40,000 clones, just over 90% seen once. V is TRBV28 and J is TRBJ2-7; perhaps TRBD2 as D (6 bases). The sequences come from peripheral blood, collected before pregnancy. The clonotype comes from a female donor with multiple sclerosis, enrolled in a pregnancy study. CDR3 sequence reads: CASRGGVGPPYEQYF. In DNA, the CDR3 is TGTGCCAGCAGGGGGGGAGTAGGACCTCCCTACGAGCAGTACTTC. The whole variable domain, filled in from reference TRBV28 and TRBJ2-7, reads DVKVTQSSRYLVKRTGEKVFLECVQDMDHENMFWYRQDPGLGLRLIYFSYDVKMKEKGDIPEGYSVSREKKERFSLILESASTNQTSMYLCASRGGVGPPYEQYFGPGTRLTVT.